This entry concerns a single T cell receptor beta chain. As yet, its antigen is unknown. V dropped 4 bases and J dropped 2 bases, with 13 bases sitting between them. The CDR3 length is 15 residues. These data originate in a study of T cell responses to AZD1222 COVID-19 vaccine. Study-level results: Baseline testing showed seropositivity in only a handful of AZD1222 recipients. Reportedly, nearly half of unique spike TCRs recognized epitopes outside B.1.351/B.1.1.7 mutations.

Repertoires were generated with immunoSEQ multiplex PCR, while TCRdb's copy carries only in-frame clones and drops some. This repertoire shows approximately 120,000 clones, more than 80% found once; its top ten account for 4.2%. This receptor was identified in an adult in good health. The chain employs TRBV5-3 and TRBJ1-5, with TRBD1 as a possible D gene (6 bases). TRBV5-3 is given ORF status, its function remaining uncertain. The sequences come from peripheral blood, collected on day 0 of AZD1222 vaccination. The CDR3: CARSTQGLGNQPQHF. The CDR3 DNA is TGTGCCAGAAGCACGCAGGGGCTGGGCAATCAGCCCCAGCATTTT.